Listed here is a single TCR beta chain. No antigen is known for it. The data originate from a study of cytomegalovirus exposure and HLA in healthy donors. Overall study findings and caveats: Among immune exposure information, only CMV serostatus was available.

The germline CDR1 and CDR2 sequences are SGHRS and YFSETQ. The CDR3 spans 13 residues. The junction had 3 bases not matched to a gene; V was cut back by 7 bases and J by 5 bases. A multiplex PCR was run with 60 Vbeta primers and 13 Jbeta primers. Method: immunoSEQ multiplex PCR; TCRdb's copy keeps in-frame clones and lacks some. The sample carries over 100,000 clones, roughly 79% recorded once. The material sequenced was PBMCs. The V call is TRBV5-1, the J call TRBJ2-1; 10 nucleotides line up with TRBD2. The TCR comes from a woman between 50 and 59 years old in good health and CMV-seropositive. The DNA of the CDR3 is TGCGCCAGCGGGCTAGCGGGGGACAATGAGCAGTTCTTC. Translated, it gives CASGLAGDNEQFF. The full variable domain, with the rest looked up from reference TRBV5-1 and TRBJ2-1, is KAGVTQTPRYLIKTRGQQVTLSCSPISGHRSVSWYQQTPGQGLQFLFEYFSETQRNKGNFPGRFSGRQFSNSRSEMNVSTLELGDSALYLCASGLAGDNEQFFGPGTRLTVL.